The 13 T cell receptor beta chains given below trace back to one sample, sequenced in a study of blood T cell repertoires in COVID-19. The table came from immunoSEQ multiplex PCR; TCRdb's copy has only in-frame clones and leaves some out. The sample holds fewer than 250,000 clones; around 87% are singletons and the top ten take around 3%. Sequencing used peripheral blood. Receptor source: a man aged 60 to 75 with acute or convalescent COVID-19.

This chain joins TRBV9 and TRBJ1-2, with D perhaps matching TRBD1 (6 bases). Trimming left V 0 bases short and J 4 bases short, with 22 bases between. The CDR3 consists of 18 residues. Germline CDR1 reads SGDLS; CDR2 reads YYNGEE. Here the CDR3 reads CASSVGNAGGRGGYGYTF. The CDR3 DNA sequence: TGTGCCAGCAGCGTAGGCAATGCGGGGGGCCGAGGGGGCTATGGCTACACCTTC.

V and J are TRBV5-1 and TRBJ2-2, with 7 bases lining up with TRBD1. CDR3 size: 17 residues. CDR1 is SGHRS and CDR2 is YFSETQ in the germline V gene. Germline trimming cut 0 bases from V and 6 bases from J; bases unmatched to any gene: 11. CDR3 sequence (DNA): TGCGCCAGCAGCTTGGAAGACAGGGATCGTTTCGCCGGGGAGCTGTTTTTT. Protein product: CASSLEDRDRFAGELFF.

The V gene is TRBV2, the J gene TRBJ1-1; TRBD1 matches 7 bases. Germline assignment: CDR1 SNHLY and CDR2 FYNNEI. The CDR3 extends over 15 amino acids. With V trimmed by 6 bases and J by 2 bases, 9 bases remained unmatched. CDR3 coding DNA: TGTGCCAGCAGGGAGCGACAGGGAGCCAACACTGAAGCTTTCTTT. This encodes CASRERQGANTEAFF.

The chain employs TRBV7-9 and TRBJ2-3; a possible D gene is TRBD2 (6 bases). Germline loops: CDR1 SEHNR, CDR2 FQNEAQ (reference sequence). Trimming took off 11 bases at V and 3 bases at J, with 18 bases between the two ends. The CDR3 runs 14 residues. The DNA of the CDR3 is TGTGCCTGCGGGGTTCGGGCTGGGACAGATACGCAGTATTTT. Residues: CACGVRAGTDTQYF.

The rearrangement links TRBV30 to TRBJ2-3; D ambiguous. Trimming pared 1 base from V and 6 bases from J, leaving 8 bases between. CDR1 is GTSNPN and CDR2 is SVGIG in the germline V gene (reference sequence). The CDR3 loop spans 12 amino acids. The CDR3 region has the DNA TGTGCCTGGAGTGCCCAGTCGGATACGCAGTATTTT. Protein sequence: CAWSAQSDTQYF.

The chain is built from TRBV24-1 and TRBJ1-1; unclear D gene. The CDR3 length is 14 residues. The germline V gene encodes CDR1 KGHDR and CDR2 SFDVKD. Trimming took 7 bases from V and 0 from J, leaving 11 bases between them. CDR3 DNA: TGTGCCACCAGGGCCCCGGGGATGAACACTGAAGCTTTCTTT. Protein product: CATRAPGMNTEAFF.

J is TRBJ2-5 and V is TRBV30; D is perhaps TRBD1 (5 bases). The CDR3 contains 14 residues. The germline V gene encodes CDR1 GTSNPN and CDR2 SVGIG (reference sequence). V lost 2 bases and J lost 1, with 11 bases in between. CDR3 amino acids: CAWSQGASQETQYF. CDR3 nucleotides: TGTGCCTGGAGTCAAGGGGCGTCCCAAGAGACCCAGTACTTC.

This clone was seen more than once but under ten times. The chain links TRBV13 to TRBJ2-7, with 9 bases identical to TRBD1. CDR1 and CDR2 from the germline V gene are PRHDT and FYEKMQ (reference sequence). With V trimmed by 2 bases and J by 7 bases, 12 bases remained unmatched. The CDR3 is made up of 16 amino acids. CDR3 DNA sequence: TGTGCCAGCAGCTTAATTTGGGGACAGGGACTGAGGGAGCAGTACTTC. Protein product: CASSLIWGQGLREQYF.

This rearrangement joins TRBV7-9 to TRBJ2-3, with 7 bases fitting TRBD2. The CDR3 sequence is 16 residues long. The V segment lost 1 base and the J segment 6 bases; nucleotides outside the gene matches: 10. Germline values: CDR1 SEHNR, CDR2 FQNEAQ (reference sequence). The CDR3 is CASSLVRPSGGDTQYF. In DNA, the CDR3 is TGTGCCAGCAGCTTAGTCCGGCCTAGCGGAGGGGATACGCAGTATTTT.

The chain links TRBV7-9 to TRBJ1-6; D is uncertain. Trimming pared 7 bases from V and 10 bases from J, leaving 17 bases between. This CDR3 region has 14 residues. Germline V lookup: CDR1 SEHNR, CDR2 FQNEAQ (reference sequence). CDR3 coding DNA: TGTGCCAGCAACAACCCCGGGTCTGAATCACCCCTCCACTTT. Amino acid sequence: CASNNPGSESPLHF. The entire variable domain, with the rest obtained from reference TRBV7-9 and TRBJ1-6, is as follows: DTGVSQNPRHKITKRGQNVTFRCDPISEHNRLYWYRQTLGQGPEFLTYFQNEAQLEKSRLLSDRFSAERPKGSFSTLEIQRTEQGDSAMYLCASNNPGSESPLHFGNGTRLTVT.

A word on this clone: This could be a read error, since a much larger clone is one nucleotide away. The chain recombines TRBV11-1 with TRBJ1-1; D gene uncertain. The germline gives CDR1 SGHAT, CDR2 FQDESV (reference sequence). Between the trimmed V and J ends, which lost 1 base and 1 base, there was a span of 4 bases. The CDR3 is 13 amino acids. The CDR3 DNA reads as TGTGCCAGCAGCTTAGGACAGAACACTGAAGCTTTCTTT. Translated: CASSLGQNTEAFF.

For this clone: Distinct nucleotide sequences in the sample also encode this CDR3. The J gene is TRBJ2-2, the V gene TRBV27, with 11 bases identical to TRBD2. The CDR3 runs to 17 residues. Germline CDR1 MNHEY, CDR2 SMNVEV (reference sequence). With V trimmed by 2 bases and J by 6 bases, 8 bases remained unmatched. The CDR3 nucleotides are TGTGCCAGCAGTTTAAGGCTAGCGGGGGGCTTGGCCGGGGAGCTGTTTTTT. Protein: CASSLRLAGGLAGELFF.

J is TRBJ2-1 and V is TRBV5-6; D gene unclear. This CDR3 contains 13 residues. V lost 1 base, J lost 8 bases, and 10 bases lay in between. Germline CDR1 SGHDT, CDR2 YYEEEE. CDR3 in amino acids: CASSLSPFDEQFF. The CDR3 DNA reads TGTGCCAGCAGCTTGTCCCCCTTCGATGAGCAGTTCTTC.